Each of the 14 T cell receptor beta chains below was sequenced from the same sample in a study of post-analysis software for immune sequencing data. Study-level findings and limits: When patients were compared with controls, 4 or 5 TRBV segments were more frequent, TRBV5-6, TRBV5-1 and TRBV20-1 among them.

TCR beta cDNA libraries had unique molecular identifiers. One entry per CDR3 protein, called by TCRdb with MiXCR from the PCR reads. The profile shows approximately 400,000 distinct CDR3 sequences, 30% to 45% of them singletons. These receptors are not linked to any known antigen. Material: blood. Every receptor here comes from a girl aged 5-17 years with multiple sclerosis.

This clonotype was counted at least ten times. The genes are TRBV12-3 or TRBV12-4 and TRBJ1-1; the D is unclear. The V end lost 5 bases, the J end lost 0 bases, and 4 bases lay between the germline ends. This CDR3 is built from 12 residues. This chain's CDR3 is CASSGMNTEAFF. CDR3 bases: TGTGCCAGCAGTGGGATGAACACTGAAGCTTTCTTT.

This chain joins TRBV12-3 or TRBV12-4 and TRBJ2-5; maybe TRBD1 (6 bases). V was shortened by 3 bases and J by 1 base, with 24 bases between the two germline ends. The CDR3 covers 19 residues. The CDR3 DNA reads TGTGCCAGCAGTTTGGGTCGGCAGGGGATAGGGCGGAGCCAAGAGACCCAGTACTTC. It is translated as CASSLGRQGIGRSQETQYF.

The sample holds a few counts of this clonotype. The rearrangement joins TRBV9 to TRBJ2-1; D uncertain. This CDR3 contains 13 residues. Per germline, CDR1 SGDLS and CDR2 YYNGEE. Trimming removed 3 bases at V and 6 bases at J, with 10 bases between. In nucleotides, the CDR3 is TGTGCCAGCAGCGACGAGAGGAGCAATGAGCAGTTCTTC. Translating it yields CASSDERSNEQFF.

On this clonotype itself: Germline and junction disagree at one end, which may indicate a read error. The rearrangement joins TRBV12-3 or TRBV12-4 to TRBJ1-4, with unresolved D. The length of the CDR3 is 14 residues. CDR3 sequence: CASSHTATNEKPFF. DNA of the CDR3: TGTGCCAGCAGTCACACTGCAACTAATGAAAAACCGTTTTTT.

This chain uses TRBV7-9 with TRBJ2-2, with D perhaps matching TRBD2 (7 bases). Trimming shortened V by 4 bases and J by 16 bases, and 28 bases separated the two germline ends. CDR3 length: 16 amino acids. Germline lookup yields CDR1 SEHNR and CDR2 FQNEAQ (reference sequence). CDR3 in DNA: TGTGCCAGCAGCTCGCAGGTGGGCCTGAACACCGGGGGGCGGTTTTTT. It is translated as CASSSQVGLNTGGRFF.

The chain links TRBV12-3 or TRBV12-4 to TRBJ2-3; a weak D match, TRBD1 (6 bases). The V gene lost 2 bases and the J gene lost 3 bases, with 15 bases spanning the gap. The CDR3 runs to 16 residues. The CDR3 DNA reads TGTGCCAGCAGTTTAAGGTGGCAGGGGTTGACAGATACGCAGTATTTT. Its translation: CASSLRWQGLTDTQYF.

The chain joins TRBV20-1 to TRBJ1-5, with D possibly being TRBD1 (5 bases). The J call may be faulty, since TRBJ2-3 better matches the DNA end. The CDR3 is 16 amino acids. Germline V gene data show CDR1 as DFQATT and CDR2 as SNEGSKA (reference sequence). This CDR3 is CSARDPLDSLNQPQYF. The CDR3, as DNA: TGCAGTGCTAGAGATCCCCTAGACAGCCTCAATCAGCCCCAGTATTTT.

This clonotype was detected a few times. This chain links TRBV5-1 with TRBJ1-1; 8 nucleotides agree with TRBD1. In germline, CDR1 is SGHRS, CDR2 YFSETQ. With 2 bases clipped from V and 1 base from J, the junction kept 4 bases outside the gene matches. The CDR3 runs to 15 residues. This CDR3 is CASSLTGTGNTEAFF. CDR3 nucleotides: TGCGCCAGCAGCTTAACCGGGACAGGGAACACTGAAGCTTTCTTT.

CDR3: CATSRVAGETLEAFF. CDR3 coding DNA: TGTGCCACCAGCAGAGTAGCGGGGGAGACCCTTGAAGCTTTCTTT. This sequence joins TRBV15 and TRBJ1-1; D perhaps matches TRBD1 (5 bases). V gave up 1 base and J gave up 7 bases, with 16 bases separating them. CDR1 LNHNV and CDR2 YYDKDF come from the germline V gene (reference sequence). The CDR3 extends over 15 amino acids.

This clonotype was counted only a few times. The V and J genes are TRBV12-5 and TRBJ2-7, with 11 bases that match TRBD1. The germline CDR1 and CDR2 sequences are LGHNT and FRNRAP. V gave up 1 base and J gave up 5 bases; unmatched junction bases: 13. CDR3 size: 18 residues. The CDR3 loop reads CASGLADERGDRGNEQYF. CDR3 DNA: TGTGCTAGTGGTTTGGCCGATGAACGGGGGGACAGGGGGAACGAGCAGTACTTC.

The rearrangement links TRBV5-5 to TRBJ2-1; perhaps TRBD2 as D (6 bases). Per germline, CDR1 SGHKS and CDR2 YYEKEE (reference sequence). This CDR3 has 15 amino acids. The V end lost 1 base, the J end lost 1 base, and 9 bases lay between the germline ends. The chain's CDR3 is CASSLSGTSYNEQFF. The DNA of the CDR3 is TGTGCCAGCAGCTTGTCCGGGACTTCCTACAATGAGCAGTTCTTC.

The rearrangement joins TRBV20-1 to TRBJ1-2; D is ambiguous. CDR1 is DFQATT, CDR2 SNEGSKA, per germline (reference sequence). The CDR3 loop spans 13 amino acids. With 2 bases removed from V and 8 bases from J, the gap between germline ends came to 15 bases. CDR3 amino acids: CSARRYGSGGYTF. The CDR3 DNA reads as TGCAGTGCTAGAAGATATGGATCGGGCGGCTACACCTTC.

The chain couples TRBV12-3 or TRBV12-4 to TRBJ1-1; the D is unclear. The CDR3 length is 11 residues. V lost 5 bases to trimming and J lost 6 bases, with 7 bases between them. CDR3 coding DNA: TGTGCCAGCAGTCCCCTTTCTGAAGCTTTCTTT. It encodes CASSPLSEAFF.

This sequence joins TRBV20-1 and TRBJ1-2; TRBD1 matches at 9 bases. V lost 6 bases to trimming and J lost 8 bases; unmatched junction nucleotides: 10. CDR3 length: 13 residues. The V gene's germline CDR1 is DFQATT and CDR2 SNEGSKA (reference sequence). In DNA form, the CDR3 reads TGCAGTGCCGTTCCGGGACAGGGTAGAGGCTACACCTTC. This encodes CSAVPGQGRGYTF.